This T cell receptor (beta chain) was sequenced in a study of T-cell reconstitution after alpha-beta-depleted transplantation in children. Study-level results: The origin of alpha-beta T cells about two months after transplant was reportedly several hundred expanded graft clones. It was surviving recipient T cells and thymic progenitors that gave some patients high TCRbeta diversity at day 60. T-cell counts and diversity were attributed mostly to newly produced T cells one year after transplant.

CDR1 is SGHRS and CDR2 is YFSETQ in the germline V gene. This CDR3 spans 15 amino acids. V was clipped by 9 bases and J by 3 bases; unmatched bases: 12. Construction of the TCRbeta library involved unique molecular identifiers. One entry per CDR3 protein, called by TCRdb with MiXCR from the PCR reads. This table has 29,000 or so distinct CDR3 sequences, around 6.3% appearing once. This clonotype was counted many times. Its antigen remains unidentified. Sequencing used PBMCs, mostly from graft donor cells, obtained 180 days after TCRalphabeta/CD19-depleted stem cell transplant. The receptor was derived from a male patient younger than 18 who had a stem cell transplant for acute myeloid leukemia, so the T cells may come from the graft donor. The J gene is TRBJ1-3, the V gene TRBV5-1; 7 bases are a match to TRBD1. The CDR3 DNA is TGCGCCATCCCACGGGGACAGAAGGATGGAAACACCATATATTTT. The encoded protein is CAIPRGQKDGNTIYF.